This record covers a single TCR beta chain. Data came from immunoSEQ multiplex PCR; TCRdb stores just in-frame clones and leaves some out. The top ten hold approximately 0.39% of the sample, which has some 2,500,000 clones, roughly 90% seen once. This entry is derived from a study of shared clonotypes between healthy human individuals. Germline V lookup: CDR1 SGHTA, CDR2 FQGTGA. The CDR3 consists of 16 residues. The ends were cut back, 1 base at V and 1 base at J, with 10 bases in the middle. Material for sequencing was naive CD4+ T cells from PBMCs. Subset specified: CD45RA+ positively selected. The V call is TRBV7-3, the J call TRBJ2-2; D remains ambiguous. The TCR comes from a man between 18 and 29 years old in good health. Some clones in this sample may be carry-over from other donors' samples. The CDR3 nucleotides read TGTGCCAGCAGCTTAATAAGTGGGGTGAACACCGGGGAGCTGTTTTTT. It yields the protein CASSLISGVNTGELFF.